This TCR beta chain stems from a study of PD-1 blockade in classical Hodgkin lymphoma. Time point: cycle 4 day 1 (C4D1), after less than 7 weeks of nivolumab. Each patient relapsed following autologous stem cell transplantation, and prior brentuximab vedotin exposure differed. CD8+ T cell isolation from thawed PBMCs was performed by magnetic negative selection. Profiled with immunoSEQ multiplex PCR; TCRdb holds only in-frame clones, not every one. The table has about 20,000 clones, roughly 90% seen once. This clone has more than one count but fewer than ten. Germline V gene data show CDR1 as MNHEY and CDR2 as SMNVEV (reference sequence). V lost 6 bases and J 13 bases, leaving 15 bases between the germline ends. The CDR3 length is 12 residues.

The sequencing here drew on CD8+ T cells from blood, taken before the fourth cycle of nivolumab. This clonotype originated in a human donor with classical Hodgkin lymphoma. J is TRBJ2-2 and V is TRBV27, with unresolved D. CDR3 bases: TGTGCCAGCAGGCTCCAAGGACGACCGCTGTTTTTT. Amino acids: CASRLQGRPLFF.